This T cell receptor (beta chain) derives from a study of T cell repertoires in cytomegalovirus infection. Across the whole study: An indication of both CMV infection and matching HLA type came from public TCR beta signatures.

The V and J ends lost 3 bases and 4 bases, in that order; junction bases with no gene match: 7. The V gene's germline CDR1 is MGHDK and CDR2 SYGVNS. The CDR3 is made up of 16 amino acids. From the reads, TCRdb called clonotypes with MiXCR, one entry per CDR3 protein. This repertoire shows approximately 490,000 distinct CDR3 sequences, 11% found once; its top ten account for about 9.4%. Findings and limits, study-wide: HLA-C-restricted CMV-specific TCR beta clonotypes were dominant in the ex vivo response.

There are many counts of this clonotype. The antigen remains undetermined. The sequencing sample was made of PBMCs. The J gene is TRBJ1-1, the V gene TRBV25-1; the match to TRBD1 covers 11 bases. The TCR was taken from a human donor in good health (CMV status not recorded). Some clones in this sample may be carry-over from other donors' samples. The CDR3 here is CASSDPLGTGGTEAFF. CDR3 nucleotides: TGTGCCAGCAGTGACCCCCTGGGGACAGGGGGCACTGAAGCTTTCTTT.